The clone carrying this TCR beta chain showed up many times. This sample was included in a study of read filtering for tumor transcriptome and immune sequencing. Germline lookup yields CDR1 SGHVS and CDR2 FNYEAQ. The CDR3 contains 16 residues. Trimming took 4 bases from V and 6 from J; bases not matched to a gene: 13. Molecular barcoded adaptors covering alpha/delta and beta/gamma chains were used on approximately 400 ng RNA. TCRdb re-called the reads through MiXCR, storing one row per CDR3 protein. This sample has tens of thousands of distinct CDR3 sequences, with approximately 12% found just once. Specimen: a population of CD138-negative cells sorted from bone marrow. The receptor was isolated from a donor at least 40 years old with multiple myeloma. The rearrangement links TRBV7-6 to TRBJ2-7; 9 nucleotides agree with TRBD1. The CDR3 sequence is CASSSEGTGFLGEQYF. CDR3 sequence (DNA): TGTGCCAGCAGCTCCGAAGGGACAGGGTTCCTCGGCGAGCAGTACTTC.